This T cell receptor beta chain was documented in a study of human T cells and chemical hapten exposure. General study points: The donors suffered from alopecia, so their immune response may not match that of healthy people. Expanded TCR sets contained significantly more large CDR3 similarity clusters than controls. The count of PT1 expanded TCRs correlated positively with patch test score.

This clonotype has more than one count but fewer than ten. What it binds is unknown. The V gene end was trimmed by 6 bases and the J gene end by 1 base; junction bases not matched to a gene: 6. This CDR3 has 16 residues. MiXCR was run by TCRdb on the RACE reads, yielding one entry per CDR3 protein. The sample contains 100,000 to 150,000 distinct CDR3 sequences, about 11% of which appear only once. This sample's time point: patch test 3, about 24 weeks after DPC sensitization. As to treatment: therapeutic diphenylcyclopropenone sensitization with weekly scalp DPC. Each patch test followed a blood draw. The source is a woman between 50 and 59 years old with alopecia areata. Some clones in this sample may be carry-over from other donors' samples. The source material was whole blood, sampled in connection with sensitization to the hapten diphenylcyclopropenone (DPC). The chain has TRBV12-3 or TRBV12-4 and TRBJ2-5; TRBD2 matches at 12 bases. The CDR3 loop reads CASSGLAGIFQETQYF. For the CDR3, the DNA is TGTGCCAGCAGCGGACTAGCGGGGATATTCCAAGAGACCCAGTACTTC.